In its sample, the clone carrying this T cell receptor beta chain was seen many times. Its antigen is currently unknown. The data stem from a study of T cell repertoires in cytomegalovirus infection. At the level of the study: Public TCR beta signatures marked donors with CMV infection and the matching HLA. Whole-study findings and limits: What dominated the ex vivo response were HLA-C-restricted CMV-specific TCR beta clonotypes. Carriers of CMV plus the relevant HLA were identified by cumulative public TCR beta family frequency.

Using its own MiXCR run on the reads, TCRdb lists one record per CDR3 protein. The sample yields fewer than 550,000 distinct CDR3 sequences, about 26% seen once. Looked up from germline, CDR1 is KGHDR and CDR2 is SFDVKD. This CDR3 is 15 amino acids long. Unmatched junction bases numbered 7, after V lost 5 bases and J lost 2 bases. Sequencing was done on a sample of PBMCs. This sequence was found in a human donor in good health (CMV status not recorded). Some clones in this sample may be carry-over from other donors' samples. This chain joins TRBV24-1 and TRBJ2-5, with 7 bases that match TRBD1. This chain's CDR3 is CATSAATGPQETQYF. Written as DNA, the CDR3 is TGTGCCACCAGTGCCGCGACAGGGCCTCAAGAGACCCAGTACTTC.